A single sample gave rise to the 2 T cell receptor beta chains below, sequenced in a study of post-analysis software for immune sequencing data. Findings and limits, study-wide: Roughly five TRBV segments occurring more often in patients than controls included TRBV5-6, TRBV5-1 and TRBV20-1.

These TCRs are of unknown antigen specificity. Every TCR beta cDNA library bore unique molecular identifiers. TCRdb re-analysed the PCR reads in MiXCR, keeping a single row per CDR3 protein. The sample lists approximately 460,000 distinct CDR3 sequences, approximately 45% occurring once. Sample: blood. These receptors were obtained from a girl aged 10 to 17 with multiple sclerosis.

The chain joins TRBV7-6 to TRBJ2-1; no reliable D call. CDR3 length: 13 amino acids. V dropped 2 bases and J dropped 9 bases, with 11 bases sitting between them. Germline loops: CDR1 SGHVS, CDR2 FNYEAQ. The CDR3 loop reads CASSLSDQPEQFF. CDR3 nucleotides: TGTGCCAGCAGCTTATCCGACCAGCCTGAGCAGTTCTTC. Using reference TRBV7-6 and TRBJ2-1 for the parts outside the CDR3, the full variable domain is GAGVSQSPRYKVTKRGQDVALRCDPISGHVSLYWYRQALGQGPEFLTYFNYEAQQDKSGLPNDRFSAERPEGSISTLTIQRTEQRDSAMYRCASSLSDQPEQFFGPGTRLTVL.

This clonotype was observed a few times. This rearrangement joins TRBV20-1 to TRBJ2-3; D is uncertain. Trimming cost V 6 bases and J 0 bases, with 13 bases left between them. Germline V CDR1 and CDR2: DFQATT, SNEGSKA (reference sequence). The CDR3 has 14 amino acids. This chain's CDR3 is CSAPEVTSTDTQYF. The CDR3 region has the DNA TGCAGTGCCCCAGAGGTAACGAGCACAGATACGCAGTATTTT.